This TCR beta chain comes out of a study of blood T cell repertoires in COVID-19. Study background: Sites across the United States, Italy and Spain contributed samples from acute and convalescent COVID-19.

The CDR3 spans 19 residues. Looked up from germline, CDR1 is MGHRA and CDR2 is YSYEKL. V trimming: 4 bases; J trimming: 7 bases; junction bases outside the gene matches: 19. The protocol was immunoSEQ multiplex PCR, while the TCRdb copy is restricted to in-frame clones and leaves out a portion. This repertoire shows more than 95,000 clones, 90% found once; its top ten account for less than 2%. Sequencing was done on a sample of peripheral blood. This chain joins TRBV4-1 and TRBJ2-1, with 10 bases fitting TRBD2. The sequence was obtained from a human donor with active COVID-19. The donor label of this sample is uncertain. The CDR3 DNA reads as TGCGCCAGCAGCCGATACGAAAGGAGGGCTAGCGGGGGTGATAATGAGCAGTTCTTC. This gives the protein CASSRYERRASGGDNEQFF.